A selection of T cell receptor beta chains follows, all from one sample in a study of regulatory T cells in long-lasting Graves disease. A single record per CDR3 protein comes from TCRdb applying MiXCR to the multiplex PCR reads. The table shows roughly 510,000 distinct CDR3 sequences, with 15% to 20% occurring only once. The sample was also reused in another study, on T cells in Graves' hyperthyroidism and ophthalmopathy.

The input for sequencing was peripheral blood mononuclear cells (PBMCs), taken at new diagnosis, from a patient treated with antithyroid drugs. Every receptor here comes from a man between 18 and 29 years old with Graves disease. CDR3s include the opening cysteine and the closing phenylalanine or tryptophan. Each record gives: J gene, clone size, V gene, D gene, CDR3 protein, CDR3 DNA. The D gene is left open where the match is weak. Clone size, where shown, is once, few, many, or a class for clones that have expanded.

j_gene: TRBJ2-1; abundance: .; v_gene: TRBV9; d_gene: TRBD2; CDR3aa: CASSVEGGRAVNEQFF; CDR3nt: TGTGCCAGCAGCGTAGAGGGCGGGAGGGCGGTCAATGAGCAGTTCTTC
j_gene: TRBJ2-2; abundance: .; v_gene: TRBV4-1; d_gene: .; CDR3aa: CASSQATGSGELFF; CDR3nt: TGCGCCAGCAGCCAAGCCACAGGGTCCGGGGAGCTGTTTTTT
j_gene: TRBJ2-1; abundance: .; v_gene: TRBV11-2; d_gene: .; CDR3aa: CASSLRPQTLYNEQFF; CDR3nt: TGTGCCAGCAGCTTAAGGCCCCAGACCTTGTACAATGAGCAGTTCTTC
j_gene: TRBJ1-5; abundance: .; v_gene: TRBV6-2/TRBV6-3; d_gene: .; CDR3aa: CASSWRGSNQPQHF; CDR3nt: TGTGCCAGCAGTTGGCGGGGGAGCAATCAGCCCCAGCATTTT
j_gene: TRBJ1-4; abundance: .; v_gene: TRBV20-1; d_gene: .; CDR3aa: CSAPRWGVATNEKLFF; CDR3nt: TGCAGTGCCCCTCGGTGGGGGGTTGCAACTAATGAAAAACTGTTTTTT
j_gene: TRBJ2-2; abundance: .; v_gene: TRBV20-1; d_gene: TRBD2; CDR3aa: CSVRTSGRIGAGELFF; CDR3nt: TGCAGTGTCCGGACTAGCGGGAGAATAGGGGCCGGGGAGCTGTTTTTT
j_gene: TRBJ2-5; abundance: many; v_gene: TRBV20-1; d_gene: TRBD1; CDR3aa: CSARDPSQGSGETQYF; CDR3nt: TGCAGTGCTAGGGACCCCTCACAGGGGTCGGGGGAGACCCAGTACTTC
j_gene: TRBJ2-7; abundance: .; v_gene: TRBV6-2/TRBV6-3; d_gene: .; CDR3aa: CASSYPRGASSYEQYF; CDR3nt: TGTGCCAGCAGTTACCCTCGGGGGGCGAGCTCCTACGAGCAGTACTTC
j_gene: TRBJ1-1; abundance: many; v_gene: TRBV27; d_gene: TRBD1; CDR3aa: CASSLTTPFVTGVVAFF; CDR3nt: TGTGCCAGCAGTTTGACCACACCTTTTGTGACAGGGGTGGTGGCTTTCTTT
j_gene: TRBJ1-2; abundance: many; v_gene: TRBV27; d_gene: TRBD1; CDR3aa: CASSSARTGGGYTF; CDR3nt: TGTGCCAGCAGTTCCGCCAGGACAGGGGGGGGCTACACCTTC
j_gene: TRBJ1-5; abundance: .; v_gene: TRBV20-1; d_gene: .; CDR3aa: CSAIQDPNQPQHF; CDR3nt: TGCAGTGCTATCCAAGACCCCAATCAGCCCCAGCATTTT
j_gene: TRBJ2-2; abundance: .; v_gene: TRBV14; d_gene: .; CDR3aa: CASSQDKTGRYTGELFF; CDR3nt: TGTGCCAGCAGCCAAGATAAGACGGGGAGGTACACCGGGGAGCTGTTTTTT
j_gene: TRBJ2-7; abundance: many; v_gene: TRBV28; d_gene: .; CDR3aa: CASSLSGNQAWQYF; CDR3nt: TGTGCCAGCAGTTTATCAGGGAACCAGGCCTGGCAGTACTTC
j_gene: TRBJ1-4; abundance: .; v_gene: TRBV20-1; d_gene: .; CDR3aa: CSAHGTNEKLFF; CDR3nt: TGCAGTGCTCACGGTACTAATGAAAAACTGTTTTTT
j_gene: TRBJ2-3; abundance: many; v_gene: TRBV20-1; d_gene: TRBD2; CDR3aa: CSARGGLAGWRTQYF; CDR3nt: TGCAGTGCCCGGGGGGGACTAGCGGGATGGCGTACGCAGTATTTT
j_gene: TRBJ1-2; abundance: many; v_gene: TRBV11-2; d_gene: .; CDR3aa: CASSFDIGYGYTF; CDR3nt: TGTGCCAGCAGCTTCGATATCGGCTATGGCTACACCTTC
j_gene: TRBJ2-1; abundance: many; v_gene: TRBV2; d_gene: TRBD2; CDR3aa: CASSEVSSGRDYNEQFF; CDR3nt: TGTGCCAGCAGTGAGGTGTCTAGCGGGAGGGATTACAATGAGCAGTTCTTC
j_gene: TRBJ2-7; abundance: many; v_gene: TRBV7-9; d_gene: .; CDR3aa: CASSPRSQQYF; CDR3nt: TGTGCCAGCAGCCCCCGGAGCCAGCAGTACTTC
j_gene: TRBJ1-5; abundance: .; v_gene: TRBV20-1; d_gene: .; CDR3aa: CSARVGQIYSNQPQHF; CDR3nt: TGCAGTGCTAGAGTCGGGCAGATCTATAGCAATCAGCCCCAGCATTTT
j_gene: TRBJ1-4; abundance: few; v_gene: TRBV13; d_gene: .; CDR3aa: CASSSGLKEKLFF; CDR3nt: TGTGCCAGCAGCTCAGGGCTAAAGGAAAAACTGTTTTTT
j_gene: TRBJ2-1; abundance: many; v_gene: TRBV12-3/TRBV12-4; d_gene: TRBD2; CDR3aa: CASSSGAGAFNEQFF; CDR3nt: TGTGCCAGCAGTTCTGGGGCGGGAGCCTTCAATGAGCAGTTCTTC
j_gene: TRBJ1-5; abundance: many; v_gene: TRBV28; d_gene: TRBD1; CDR3aa: CASSWPSEDRVDNQPQHF; CDR3nt: TGTGCCAGCAGTTGGCCGTCTGAGGACAGGGTTGATAATCAGCCCCAGCATTTT
j_gene: TRBJ2-7; abundance: many; v_gene: TRBV10-3; d_gene: TRBD2; CDR3aa: CATHPGGRAYEQYF; CDR3nt: TGTGCCACCCACCCGGGCGGGAGGGCCTACGAGCAGTACTTC
j_gene: TRBJ2-1; abundance: many; v_gene: TRBV12-3/TRBV12-4; d_gene: .; CDR3aa: CASSLGGNDEQFF; CDR3nt: TGTGCCAGCAGTCTGGGCGGCAATGATGAGCAGTTCTTC
j_gene: TRBJ2-2; abundance: many; v_gene: TRBV30; d_gene: .; CDR3aa: CAWSVRATGELFF; CDR3nt: TGTGCCTGGAGTGTCAGGGCGACCGGGGAGCTGTTTTTT
j_gene: TRBJ2-7; abundance: many; v_gene: TRBV11-2; d_gene: .; CDR3aa: CASSFIVRSYEQYF; CDR3nt: TGTGCCAGCAGCTTTATAGTCAGATCCTACGAGCAGTACTTC
j_gene: TRBJ2-4; abundance: .; v_gene: TRBV9; d_gene: .; CDR3aa: CASSPSALAKNIQYF; CDR3nt: TGTGCCAGCAGCCCTTCTGCCCTAGCCAAAAACATTCAGTACTTC
j_gene: TRBJ2-3; abundance: few; v_gene: TRBV11-2; d_gene: TRBD2; CDR3aa: CASSATSGSHGSQDTQYF; CDR3nt: TGTGCCAGCAGCGCCACTAGCGGGAGTCACGGATCACAAGATACGCAGTATTTT
j_gene: TRBJ2-3; abundance: many; v_gene: TRBV12-3/TRBV12-4; d_gene: .; CDR3aa: CASCDSSDTQYF; CDR3nt: TGTGCCAGCTGTGACAGTTCAGATACGCAGTATTTT
j_gene: TRBJ2-5; abundance: .; v_gene: TRBV7-9; d_gene: .; CDR3aa: CASSPAGSPQETQYF; CDR3nt: TGTGCCAGCAGCCCCGCAGGCAGTCCGCAAGAGACCCAGTACTTC
j_gene: TRBJ1-1; abundance: .; v_gene: TRBV3-1; d_gene: .; CDR3aa: CASSQDRPDLNTEAFF; CDR3nt: TGTGCCAGCAGCCAAGATCGGCCAGACTTGAACACTGAAGCTTTCTTT
j_gene: TRBJ2-1; abundance: .; v_gene: TRBV10-3; d_gene: .; CDR3aa: CAISDVPQGSFEQFF; CDR3nt: TGTGCCATCAGTGATGTGCCCCAAGGGTCTTTTGAGCAGTTCTTC
j_gene: TRBJ1-2; abundance: few; v_gene: TRBV29-1; d_gene: TRBD1; CDR3aa: CSAATGPDYGYTF; CDR3nt: TGCAGCGCCGCGACAGGGCCGGACTATGGCTACACCTTC
j_gene: TRBJ1-5; abundance: .; v_gene: TRBV20-1; d_gene: .; CDR3aa: CSASQRPREPQHF; CDR3nt: TGCAGTGCTAGTCAGCGACCTAGGGAGCCCCAGCATTTT
j_gene: TRBJ1-2; abundance: .; v_gene: TRBV27; d_gene: .; CDR3aa: CASSFSNGVGYTF; CDR3nt: TGTGCCAGCAGTTTTTCGAACGGGGTGGGCTACACCTTC
j_gene: TRBJ2-5; abundance: many; v_gene: TRBV11-2; d_gene: .; CDR3aa: CASSLAISTGQYQETQYF; CDR3nt: TGTGCCAGCAGCTTAGCCATTTCGACAGGACAGTACCAAGAGACCCAGTACTTC
j_gene: TRBJ2-7; abundance: .; v_gene: TRBV11-2; d_gene: .; CDR3aa: CASSRPSSGAEQYF; CDR3nt: TGTGCCAGCAGCAGACCCTCCTCAGGGGCCGAGCAGTACTTC
j_gene: TRBJ2-1; abundance: .; v_gene: TRBV7-8; d_gene: .; CDR3aa: CASSSGQGRLAGVLPGFF; CDR3nt: TGTGCCAGCAGCTCGGGACAGGGGCGGCTAGCGGGAGTGCTCCCGGGGTTCTTC
j_gene: TRBJ2-3; abundance: .; v_gene: TRBV10-3; d_gene: TRBD1; CDR3aa: CAISPRDRPSSGQSGTDTQYF; CDR3nt: TGTGCCATCAGTCCCCGGGACAGACCCTCTTCTGGACAATCAGGCACAGATACGCAGTATTTT
j_gene: TRBJ2-1; abundance: many; v_gene: TRBV11-2; d_gene: .; CDR3aa: CASSSPTSPNEQFF; CDR3nt: TGTGCCAGCAGCTCACCGACTAGTCCCAATGAGCAGTTCTTC
j_gene: TRBJ2-7; abundance: .; v_gene: TRBV7-3; d_gene: TRBD2; CDR3aa: CASSLRREDEQYF; CDR3nt: TGTGCCAGCAGCTTAAGGCGGGAGGATGAGCAGTACTTC
j_gene: TRBJ2-1; abundance: many; v_gene: TRBV5-6; d_gene: TRBD2; CDR3aa: CASEGLAGGSYNEQFF; CDR3nt: TGTGCCAGCGAGGGGCTAGCGGGAGGTTCCTACAATGAGCAGTTCTTC
j_gene: TRBJ2-7; abundance: many; v_gene: TRBV5-1; d_gene: TRBD2; CDR3aa: CASSPEAGGPFEQYF; CDR3nt: TGCGCCAGCAGCCCGGAAGCGGGAGGGCCTTTCGAGCAGTACTTC
j_gene: TRBJ1-2; abundance: .; v_gene: TRBV18; d_gene: .; CDR3aa: CASSLESRNPYGYTF; CDR3nt: TGTGCCAGCTCACTTGAATCCCGGAATCCCTATGGCTACACCTTC
j_gene: TRBJ2-5; abundance: .; v_gene: TRBV20-1; d_gene: TRBD1; CDR3aa: CSARVPRGRGTEQTQYF; CDR3nt: TGCAGTGCTAGAGTCCCCAGGGGGCGAGGAACGGAGCAGACCCAGTACTTC
j_gene: TRBJ1-1; abundance: many; v_gene: TRBV27; d_gene: TRBD1; CDR3aa: CASRPTGGVTFF; CDR3nt: TGTGCCAGCAGGCCCACAGGGGGCGTAACTTTCTTT
j_gene: TRBJ2-5; abundance: many; v_gene: TRBV6-1; d_gene: .; CDR3aa: CASSEGLQETQYF; CDR3nt: TGTGCCAGCAGTGAAGGGCTCCAGGAGACCCAGTACTTC
j_gene: TRBJ2-1; abundance: few; v_gene: TRBV7-9; d_gene: TRBD2; CDR3aa: CASSFPGGGNEQFF; CDR3nt: TGTGCCAGCAGCTTCCCGGGGGGGGGGAATGAGCAGTTCTTC
j_gene: TRBJ2-2; abundance: few; v_gene: TRBV24-1; d_gene: TRBD2; CDR3aa: CATRAGGNTGELFF; CDR3nt: TGTGCCACCCGAGCGGGAGGGAACACCGGGGAGCTGTTTTTT
j_gene: TRBJ2-3; abundance: few; v_gene: TRBV7-9; d_gene: .; CDR3aa: CASSLTNSGGGADTQYF; CDR3nt: TGTGCCAGCAGCCTAACAAATAGCGGAGGGGGAGCAGATACGCAGTATTTT
j_gene: TRBJ1-1; abundance: .; v_gene: TRBV7-9; d_gene: .; CDR3aa: CASSLVELPEAFF; CDR3nt: TGTGCCAGCAGCTTAGTTGAGCTTCCTGAAGCTTTCTTT
j_gene: TRBJ2-1; abundance: .; v_gene: TRBV25-1; d_gene: TRBD2; CDR3aa: CASSERTSGRLYEQFF; CDR3nt: TGTGCCAGCAGTGAGCGGACTAGCGGGAGGCTCTATGAGCAGTTCTTC
j_gene: TRBJ2-7; abundance: many; v_gene: TRBV7-8; d_gene: .; CDR3aa: CASSSTLQPGGEQYF; CDR3nt: TGTGCCAGCAGCTCTACACTTCAGCCAGGAGGCGAGCAGTACTTC
j_gene: TRBJ1-5; abundance: few; v_gene: TRBV7-2; d_gene: .; CDR3aa: CASSFDTEQPQHF; CDR3nt: TGTGCCAGCAGCTTCGACACGGAGCAGCCCCAGCATTTT
j_gene: TRBJ1-1; abundance: many; v_gene: TRBV20-1; d_gene: .; CDR3aa: CSAPDPGDAQTEAFF; CDR3nt: TGCAGTGCTCCTGACCCCGGGGATGCACAGACTGAAGCTTTCTTT
j_gene: TRBJ2-1; abundance: many; v_gene: TRBV7-2; d_gene: TRBD1; CDR3aa: CASSEGQGHNEQFF; CDR3nt: TGTGCCAGCAGCGAGGGACAGGGGCACAATGAGCAGTTCTTC
j_gene: TRBJ1-2; abundance: many; v_gene: TRBV27; d_gene: .; CDR3aa: CASSFTASYGYTF; CDR3nt: TGTGCCAGCAGTTTCACAGCGTCCTATGGCTACACCTTC
j_gene: TRBJ1-5; abundance: few; v_gene: TRBV5-6; d_gene: .; CDR3aa: CASSLAAGPQHF; CDR3nt: TGTGCCAGCAGCTTGGCGGCCGGGCCCCAGCATTTT
j_gene: TRBJ2-3; abundance: .; v_gene: TRBV4-2; d_gene: TRBD2; CDR3aa: CASSQDRVAGGSKDTQYF; CDR3nt: TGTGCCAGCAGCCAAGATCGCGTAGCGGGAGGGTCAAAAGATACGCAGTATTTT